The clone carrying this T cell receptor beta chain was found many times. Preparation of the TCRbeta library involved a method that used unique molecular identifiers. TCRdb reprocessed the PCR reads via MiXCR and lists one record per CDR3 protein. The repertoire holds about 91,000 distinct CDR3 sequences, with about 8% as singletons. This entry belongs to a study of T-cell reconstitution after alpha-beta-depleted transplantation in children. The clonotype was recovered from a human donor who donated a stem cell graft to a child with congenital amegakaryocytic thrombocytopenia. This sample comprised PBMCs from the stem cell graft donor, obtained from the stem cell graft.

This CDR3 reads CASSIGQGTYEQYF. The CDR3 nucleotides are TGTGCCAGTAGTATCGGACAGGGGACCTACGAGCAGTACTTC. The chain joins TRBV19 to TRBJ2-7; 9 bases map to TRBD1. V lost 3 bases to trimming and J lost 2 bases; unmatched junction nucleotides: 2. The CDR3 consists of 14 residues. Germline V gene data show CDR1 as LNHDA and CDR2 as SQIVND (reference sequence).